This TCR beta chain was sequenced for a study of cytomegalovirus exposure and HLA in healthy donors (dated by TCRdb to about 2017). Describing the broader study: According to an earlier analysis of 450 to 650 of the donors, about 170 million T cells yielded 95 million to 140 million unique TCR beta sequences and approximately 300 Gb of sequence data. HLA typing covered class I and class II loci at four-digit resolution. All discovery cohort repertoires had been generated on a single sequencing platform. To predict cytomegalovirus infection status, the study combined high-throughput TCR immunosequencing, statistical association of individual TCRs with disease status, and machine learning. The genetic ancestry cluster associated with self-reported Caucasian donors included about four fifths of the roughly 400 genotyped donors. A separate validation cohort of roughly 110 different subjects was used in addition to the roughly 700-subject first cohort. In the later analysis, no new phenotypic data were used to find candidate immune exposures; instead, reliance was placed on TCR beta sequences and their occurrence across donors. Because of strong linkage in the cohort, roughly five DR-DQ haplotypes were treated as single units for association and clustering. In an earlier analysis of 587 of the donors, high-throughput TCR beta sequencing was used to judge whether each TCR beta V gene segment behaved as functional or pseudogenic. On average, roughly 200,000 unique TCR beta nucleotide sequences were sequenced per donor among more than 350 genotyped donors of the cohort, with roughly 18% of those sequences being non-productive. A later analysis re-analyzed previously published TCR beta repertoires from 666 donors and added high-resolution HLA genotyping to study TCR occurrence patterns. The study profiled the T cell repertoires of about 640 subjects by immunosequencing and related them to cytomegalovirus serostatus. An early release covering over 500 HLA-typed donors comprised roughly 300 gigabases of sequencing data and around 86 million unique TCR sequences. The aim of the study was to test whether cataloging public T cell receptors could identify signatures of past pathogen exposure. The number of typed donors differed by locus: about 620-630 for A, B, C, DRB1 and DQB1; some 540 for DQA1; approximately 610 for DPA1; and around 450 for DPB1. Genome-wide SNP genotypes for about three fifths of the roughly 700 donors were used in a later genetic analysis, which treated that subset as a discovery cohort. Alongside the repertoire data, information on donor age, sex, ethnicity and CMV serostatus was compiled. What the work shows at the level of the full study, not this receptor alone: In a later analysis, HLA-associated TCR beta chains showed more clonal expansion and lower generation probabilities than non-associated chains that were equally common. Linkage disequilibrium might explain the correlated functional status among segregating V segments, but an unknown experimental factor could not be ruled out. The presence/absence analyses assumed that sequencing depth was roughly uniform across donors, and that assumption may not be true. Because counts were too low, roughly 18 rarely observed V segments, including chromosome 9 orphons, were left out of the earlier analysis of roughly 600 of the donors. Because HLA typing was missing for some donors at each locus, association tests included only the typed subset. According to the authors, the approach could potentially be generalized to other disease states and immunological phenotypes. A later genetic analysis reported fewer N-insertions in productive TCRs among donors in an Asian-associated ancestry cluster than the roughly 620-donor mean. For the cohort, immune exposure information was limited to CMV serostatus. This cohort had only TCR beta chains sequenced, and the lack of alpha or paired-chain data limited which features could be detected. Because the 87-base-pair reads could not distinguish some IMGT-functional V segments, including TRBV6-2 and TRBV6-3, those segments were excluded. In vitro tests confirmed that three of the cytomegalovirus-associated TCR beta chains recognize cytomegalovirus antigens. A later analysis found that TCR association rates varied across HLA loci, with DRB1 alleles showing the most associated TCRs and HLA-C alleles the fewest. In a later analysis, several top co-occurrence clusters were reported to appear linked to parvovirus B19, influenza, CMV and Epstein-Barr virus. Most CMV-associated TCR beta chains appeared to be HLA-restricted in a later analysis, and the HLA associations seemed to be driven largely by CMV exposure. Cytomegalovirus status was reported to be diagnosed by the classifier with high specificity and sensitivity in both the original and validation cohorts. A further reported finding was that TCR beta sequences accurately predicted the HLA-A and HLA-B alleles for most subjects in the first cohort. Specific HLA alleles were associated with around 18,000 TCR beta sequences at a false discovery rate of 0.05 in a later analysis. While some public TCRs were present in many individuals, most TCR sequences turned up only very rarely across donors. A group of highly shared sequence variants was considered likely to be a technical artifact of the sequencing pipeline. The study gave a list of more than 150 TCR beta chains associated with cytomegalovirus. When HLA alleles, especially DR and DQ, strongly co-occurred, attributing TCR associations to individual alleles was difficult. A later genetic analysis associated a missense DCLRE1C variant with V-gene and J-gene trimming of TCR beta chains, and an independent cohort replicated the association. In an earlier analysis of roughly 500 of the donors, most TCR beta V segments appeared in productive rearrangements about 87% or about 30% of the time, broadly matching IMGT annotations.

The cysteine opens and the phenylalanine closes a CDR3 of 14 amino acids. Only the CDR3 portion is preserved as DNA: 42 bases, with reading frame beginning at the first base. Sequences MNHNS (CDR1) and SASEGT (CDR2) are obtained from the germline V gene. V is clipped by 5 bases and J by 1 base, and the sequence between their germline boundaries is 10 bases long. The library was made by the immunoSEQ multiplex PCR assay. A mixture of 60 forward primers for TCR Vbeta segments and 13 reverse primers for TCR Jbeta segments was used in the multiplex PCR. Amplification of the CDR3 region of rearranged TCR beta genes was performed with a multiplex PCR assay on genomic DNA. The amplified TCR beta libraries were sequenced on the Illumina HiSeq System as 87-base-pair reads. Processing in the source paper ran as follows. Across the 666 repertoires, a later analysis counted roughly 77 million unique TCR beta chains, approximately 12 million of which were shared by at least two donors. To remove PCR and sequencing errors, raw reads were error-corrected and collapsed into unique sequences using a nearest-neighbor algorithm that merged closely related sequences. CDR3 sequences were aligned to IMGT reference sequences to assign V, D and J gene segments. Each retained sequence needed at least a six-nucleotide match to both a V gene segment and a J gene segment. Rearrangements were called productive when the CDR3 lacked stop codons and stayed in frame with V and J; all others were non-productive. CDR3 was defined according to IMGT convention as the region running from the second conserved V-encoded cysteine to the conserved J-encoded phenylalanine. The earlier analysis of approximately 500 of the donors excluded sequences that lacked an unambiguous match to a single V gene segment. In an earlier analysis of about 590 of the donors, a V segment was called functional when productive rearrangements were above 56.7%, and segregating when the standard deviation between donors exceeded 5%. To diagnose cytomegalovirus status from the catalog of TCR beta chain sequences, a statistical classification framework was built. In a later analysis, V and J genes were assigned by comparing TCR nucleotide sequences against IMGT/GENE-DB human TR gene sequences. A later analysis assigned CDR3 sequences and most-parsimonious VDJ recombination scenarios with the TCRdist pipeline. A later analysis defined each TCR beta chain by its CDR3 amino acid sequence plus V-gene family, and excluded reads lacking a unique V-gene family. In a later analysis, 450 to 600 highly shared, low-generation-probability nucleotide sequences were removed to address suspected cross-contamination and a sequencing artifact. A later analysis calculated a clonal expansion index for each public chain from normalized within-repertoire ranks of inferred template counts. Generation probabilities in a later analysis came from a VDJ recombination model fitted to out-of-frame rearrangements, and those results were checked against IGoR. A later analysis scored TCR-TCR, TCR-HLA and TCR-CMV co-occurrence with hypergeometric tests, applying a repertoire-size bias correction to TCR pairs. To estimate false discovery rates, a later analysis permuted the HLA or CMV assignments 20 times. A later analysis grouped co-occurring TCRs with DBSCAN, adding TCRdist sequence similarity when clustering within HLA-allele-positive subsets. Repertoires with fewer than 30,000 or more than 120,000 public chains were left out of co-occurrence clustering, as were about 5 repertoires with anomalous nucleotide sharing. TCRdb retrieved this table from immuneACCESS and kept in-frame rearrangements only. Not all clones are present; in checked studies, unresolved V genes account for under half, and no reason is known for the remainder. V and J calls and clone size are those listed in that table; D and trimming were worked out from the DNA. In this sample the table shows 110,000 to 150,000 clones, 65% to 80% of which occur a single time. The ten largest clones add up to roughly 1.8% of the sample.

The cohort consisted of some 730 healthy bone marrow donors. Cohort members were all nominally healthy when sampled, although unrecorded immune exposures were likely present. The donor tested CMV seronegative and was one of the 352 seronegative cohort members. Every donor gave a peripheral blood sample, and the peripheral blood mononuclear cells from that sample were used for TCR beta sequencing. Genomic DNA extraction from the blood cell samples was performed with the Qiagen DNeasy Blood Extraction Kit. About this clone itself: It has no known antigen specificity. Base qualities are not recorded, but no much larger clone differs from it by a single base.

This sequence uses TRBV6-1 and TRBJ2-3; TRBD2 could be the D gene, as 6 bases match. This clonotype originated in a woman aged 40 to 50 in good health and CMV-seronegative. Sequencing used PBMCs. This receptor carries the CDR3 CASSRREGTDTQYF. DNA sequence: TGTGCCAGCAGTCGGCGGGAAGGCACAGATACGCAGTATTTT.